This entry is about one T cell receptor (beta chain). The antigen is undetermined. Generated by immunoSEQ multiplex PCR, the TCRdb table keeps only in-frame clones and is missing some. In the table there are 250,000 to 350,000 clones, approximately 90% of which are singletons. This specimen belongs to a study of cytomegalovirus exposure and HLA in healthy donors. This CDR3 contains 14 residues. The germline V gene has CDR1 SGHNT and CDR2 YENEEA. J was trimmed by 10 bases and V by 5 bases; bases with no gene match: 13. It was the approximately 110-subject validation cohort, separate from the approximately 700-subject first cohort, to which the donors belonged. Study-wide results and caveats: Researchers counted around 180 TCR beta chains as cytomegalovirus-associated. For cytomegalovirus status, the classifier reportedly gave diagnoses with high specificity and sensitivity. Whilst most TCR sequences proved rare, a subset of public TCRs occurred across many donors.

The receptor was derived from a young woman in good health and CMV-seronegative. The chain combines TRBV11-3 with TRBJ2-5; 7 nucleotides match TRBD1. The specimen was PBMCs. This CDR3 is CASSKGGSSEGQYF. In nucleotides, the CDR3 is TGTGCCAGCAGCAAAGGGGGCAGCTCAGAGGGCCAGTACTTC.